Following are 11 T cell receptor beta chains from one sample sequenced in a study of post-analysis software for immune sequencing data. These TCRs are of unknown antigen specificity. The library was made from cDNA and included unique molecular identifiers. TCRdb recomputed calls from the PCR reads with MiXCR, one row per CDR3 protein. The data hold some 450,000 distinct CDR3 sequences, with over 35% observed a single time. Study observations and caveats: Controls had lower frequencies than patients of five or six TRBV segments, which included TRBV5-6, TRBV5-1 and TRBV20-1.

Sequenced sample: blood. The receptors were gathered from a girl between 10 and 17 years old with multiple sclerosis.

In its sample, this clonotype was seen a few times. This CDR3 is CASSQGTSGTPYEQYF. CDR3 bases: TGTGCCAGCAGCCAGGGGACTAGCGGTACCCCCTACGAGCAGTACTTC. V is TRBV4-2 and J is TRBJ2-4; 11 bases are shared with TRBD2. TRBJ2-7 matches the DNA end more closely, so the J call is doubtful. The CDR3 extends over 16 amino acids. The V gene's germline CDR1 is LGHNA and CDR2 YNFKEQ.

V usage is TRBV7-9 and J usage is TRBJ2-5, with D unclear. This CDR3 contains 12 residues. Germline V gene lookup returns CDR1 SEHNR and CDR2 FQNEAQ (reference sequence). V dropped 10 bases and J dropped 0 bases, with 9 bases sitting between them. The CDR3: CATQKYQETQYF. CDR3 sequence (DNA): TGTGCCACCCAGAAGTACCAAGAGACCCAGTACTTC.

Only a few counts were recorded for this clonotype. V gene TRBV6-5 combines with J gene TRBJ2-3; 9 nucleotides align to TRBD2. The CDR3 has 17 residues. Trimming cost V 2 bases and J 5 bases; bases outside gene matches: 11. Germline V gene data show CDR1 as MNHEY and CDR2 as SVGAGI. The CDR3 nucleotides are TGTGCCAGCAGTTACCCCCGAGATAGCGGGAGTATAGATACGCAGTATTTT. Translation: CASSYPRDSGSIDTQYF.

The genes are TRBV3-1 and TRBJ2-7, with D uncertain. The DNA matches TRBJ2-5 better at its end, which makes the J call doubtful. CDR3 length equals 12 residues. Germline CDR1 reads LGHDT; CDR2 reads YNNKEL (reference sequence). CDR3 protein: CASSQDHETQYF. For the CDR3, the DNA is TGTGCCAGCAGCCAAGATCACGAGACCCAGTACTTC.

The chain is built from TRBV5-1 and TRBJ2-5, with a weak D call TRBD2 (5 bases). Germline lookup yields CDR1 SGHRS and CDR2 YFSETQ. The CDR3 runs 15 residues. Trimming stripped 4 bases from V and 5 bases from J, with 18 bases between. The CDR3 sequence is CASSPGLPRDETQYF. DNA for the CDR3: TGCGCCAGCAGCCCCGGACTCCCCCGTGATGAGACCCAGTACTTC. Filled out from reference TRBV5-1 and TRBJ2-5, the complete variable domain reads KAGVTQTPRYLIKTRGQQVTLSCSPISGHRSVSWYQQTPGQGLQFLFEYFSETQRNKGNFPGRFSGRQFSNSRSEMNVSTLELGDSALYLCASSPGLPRDETQYFGPGTRLLVL.

This chain links TRBV19 with TRBJ2-1; 8 bases agree with TRBD1. The CDR3 extends over 13 amino acids. Germline V gene data show CDR1 as LNHDA and CDR2 as SQIVND (reference sequence). The junction had 3 bases not matched to a gene; V was cut back by 3 bases and J by 8 bases. CDR3 protein: CASSISGGHEQFF. The CDR3 DNA is TGTGCCAGTAGTATCTCAGGGGGCCATGAGCAGTTCTTC.

The CDR3 sequence is CSAREPEFAYGYTF. The CDR3 DNA follows: TGCAGTGCTAGAGAACCGGAATTTGCGTATGGCTACACCTTC. J is TRBJ1-2 and V is TRBV20-1; D is unresolved. Germline V CDR1 and CDR2: DFQATT, SNEGSKA (reference sequence). The CDR3 is 14 amino acids. Trimming took off 0 bases at V and 5 bases at J, with 13 bases between the two ends.

This clonotype came up a few times. This CDR3 is CSVEKGQGEYGYTF. CDR3 bases: TGCAGCGTTGAAAAGGGACAGGGAGAATATGGCTACACCTTC. The chain carries TRBV29-1 and TRBJ1-2; 9 nucleotides line up with TRBD1. This CDR3 is built from 14 residues. Losses at the gene ends were 2 bases for V and 5 bases for J; bases not matched to a gene: 6. CDR1 SQVTM and CDR2 ANQGSEA come from the germline V gene.

The chain joins TRBV6-6 to TRBJ2-5; possibly TRBD1 for D (5 bases). The V gene's germline CDR1 is MNHNY and CDR2 SVGAGI (reference sequence). V gave up 10 bases and J gave up 2 bases, with 14 bases separating them. The CDR3 runs 13 residues. Here the CDR3 reads CATRVGEQETQYF. In nucleotides, the CDR3 is TGTGCCACCAGGGTCGGCGAACAAGAGACCCAGTACTTC.

The genes are TRBV20-1 and TRBJ2-2, with D uncertain. From germline, CDR1 is DFQATT and CDR2 SNEGSKA (reference sequence). This CDR3 has 12 amino acids. Trimming took off 7 bases at V and 4 bases at J, with 10 bases between the two ends. The CDR3 DNA reads as TGCAGTGGGTACGAGATCACCGGGGAGCTGTTTTTT. As protein: CSGYEITGELFF.

The chain uses TRBV5-1 and TRBJ2-3; D gene uncertain. Trimming left V 1 base short and J 6 bases short, with 9 bases between. The CDR3 is 13 residues long. CDR1 and CDR2 from the germline V gene are SGHRS and YFSETQ. The CDR3 DNA sequence: TGCGCCAGCAGCTTGTCCTTCGGGGATACGCAGTATTTT. This codes for CASSLSFGDTQYF. The variable domain in full, with the rest retrieved from reference TRBV5-1 and TRBJ2-3, is KAGVTQTPRYLIKTRGQQVTLSCSPISGHRSVSWYQQTPGQGLQFLFEYFSETQRNKGNFPGRFSGRQFSNSRSEMNVSTLELGDSALYLCASSLSFGDTQYFGPGTRLTVL.